Presented here are 2 T cell receptor beta chains from one specimen sequenced in a study of blood T cell repertoires in COVID-19. Measured with immunoSEQ multiplex PCR; TCRdb has only the in-frame clones, and not every one. This sample has 150,000 to 200,000 clones, with around four fifths found just once. The sample comprised PBMCs or T cells enriched from blood (not recorded which). These receptors were obtained from a woman aged 45-65 years who had recovered from COVID-19.

The chain carries TRBV4-1 and TRBJ2-1; TRBD2 might be the D (5 bases). CDR1 and CDR2 from the germline V gene are MGHRA and YSYEKL. This CDR3 spans 17 amino acids. The V and J ends lost 4 bases and 1 base respectively, with 17 bases between them. The CDR3 region is CASSRQQSGDSYNEQFF. The CDR3 DNA reads TGCGCCAGCAGCCGGCAGCAAAGCGGAGATTCCTACAATGAGCAGTTCTTC.

V and J are TRBV10-3 and TRBJ1-6, with TRBD1 as a possible D gene (6 bases). The V and J ends lost 7 bases and 6 bases respectively, with 13 bases between them. In germline, CDR1 is ENHRY, CDR2 SYGVKD. The CDR3 extends over 14 amino acids. The CDR3 nucleotides read TGTGCCATCACTTCAGGGGCAGGTAATTCACCCCTCCACTTT. Protein: CAITSGAGNSPLHF.